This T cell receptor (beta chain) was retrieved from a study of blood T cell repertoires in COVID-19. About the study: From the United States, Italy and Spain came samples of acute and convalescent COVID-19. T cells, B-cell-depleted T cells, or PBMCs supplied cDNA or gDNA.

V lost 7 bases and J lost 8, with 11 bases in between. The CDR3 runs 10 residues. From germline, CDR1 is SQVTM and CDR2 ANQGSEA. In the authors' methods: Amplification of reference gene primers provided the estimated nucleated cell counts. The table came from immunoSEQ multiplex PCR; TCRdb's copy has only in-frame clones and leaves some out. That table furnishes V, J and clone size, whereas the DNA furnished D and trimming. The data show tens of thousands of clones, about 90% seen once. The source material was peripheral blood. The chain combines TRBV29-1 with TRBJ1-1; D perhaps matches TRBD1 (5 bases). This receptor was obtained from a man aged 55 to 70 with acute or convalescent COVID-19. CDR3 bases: TGCAGCGCTGTTCGGACAGAAGCTTTCTTT. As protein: CSAVRTEAFF.